Listed below are T cell receptor beta chains from one sample, sequenced in a study of CXCR3-negative and CXCR3-positive naive CD8 T cells. Following a re-call of the 5' RACE reads, TCRdb has one entry per CDR3 protein and lacks DNA. Its table lists roughly 30,000 distinct CDR3 sequences. The sample taken for sequencing was memory CD8+ T cells from blood. The receptors shown here come from a human donor in good health. Some clones in this sample may be carry-over from other donors' samples. The CDR3 runs from the conserved cysteine through the conserved F or W. Each record gives: clone size, V gene, J gene, CDR3 protein. The listing skips clone size in some rows; elsewhere it reads once, few, many or a size class.

abundance: .; v_gene: TRBV29-1; j_gene: TRBJ2-5; CDR3aa: CSVLPGGTRGGARLEETQYF
abundance: .; v_gene: TRBV9; j_gene: TRBJ1-2; CDR3aa: CASSVASPGTYGYTF
abundance: .; v_gene: TRBV7-9; j_gene: TRBJ2-4; CDR3aa: CASSPAQGGIQYF
abundance: .; v_gene: TRBV7-6; j_gene: TRBJ2-7; CDR3aa: CASSLFGTAGDYEQYF
abundance: .; v_gene: TRBV7-9; j_gene: TRBJ2-1; CDR3aa: CASSHPLSGTGNSYNEQFF
abundance: .; v_gene: TRBV6-5; j_gene: TRBJ2-1; CDR3aa: CASSLGGPYNEQFF
abundance: .; v_gene: TRBV6-6; j_gene: TRBJ2-5; CDR3aa: CASSYSFETQYF
abundance: .; v_gene: TRBV7-9; j_gene: TRBJ1-1; CDR3aa: CASRPAEGSLRDTEAFF
abundance: .; v_gene: TRBV12-3/TRBV12-4; j_gene: TRBJ2-7; CDR3aa: CASSPLPTYEQYF
abundance: .; v_gene: TRBV5-1; j_gene: TRBJ1-1; CDR3aa: CASSLAGAFAEAFF
abundance: .; v_gene: TRBV12-3/TRBV12-4; j_gene: TRBJ1-4; CDR3aa: CASRTGTGLVGEKLFF
abundance: .; v_gene: TRBV5-1; j_gene: TRBJ2-1; CDR3aa: CASSLEPADEQFF
abundance: .; v_gene: TRBV6-6; j_gene: TRBJ2-2; CDR3aa: CATDYTGELFF
abundance: .; v_gene: TRBV6-2/TRBV6-3; j_gene: TRBJ2-7; CDR3aa: CASSQGDTEQYF
abundance: .; v_gene: TRBV29-1; j_gene: TRBJ2-7; CDR3aa: CSVDRGHDEQYF
abundance: .; v_gene: TRBV10-3; j_gene: TRBJ2-2; CDR3aa: CAISESPPGELFF
abundance: .; v_gene: TRBV29-1; j_gene: TRBJ2-1; CDR3aa: CSLAWGQYNEQFF
abundance: large; v_gene: TRBV12-3/TRBV12-4; j_gene: TRBJ1-5; CDR3aa: CASSWRQGEQPQHF
abundance: .; v_gene: TRBV27; j_gene: TRBJ2-4; CDR3aa: CASSSAKNIQYF
abundance: .; v_gene: TRBV7-9; j_gene: TRBJ1-2; CDR3aa: CASSPGGLNYGYTF
abundance: .; v_gene: TRBV24-1; j_gene: TRBJ2-3; CDR3aa: CATSAGSTDTQYF
abundance: .; v_gene: TRBV7-9; j_gene: TRBJ2-2; CDR3aa: CASSLGRHTGELFF
abundance: .; v_gene: TRBV7-9; j_gene: TRBJ2-7; CDR3aa: CASSSPGQARPYEQYF
abundance: .; v_gene: TRBV7-6; j_gene: TRBJ2-1; CDR3aa: CASSPLAGGPNEQFF